This T cell receptor (beta chain) was sequenced in a study of technical replicates of blood from a few donors. This table comes from immunoSEQ multiplex PCR, and its TCRdb copy is limited to in-frame clones, with some not included. The sample records over 55,000 clones, about 86% being singletons. The source material was PBMCs. This TCR derives from a human donor in good health. Some clones in this sample may be carry-over from other donors' samples.

The DNA for the CDR3 is TGTGCCAGCAGTTTATCTCGGACAGGGGTGAGGGGAGTAGCTTTCTTT. This sequence encodes CASSLSRTGVRGVAFF. The gene calls are TRBV27 and TRBJ1-1, with 9 bases aligning to TRBD1. The CDR3 runs 16 residues. The V gene's germline CDR1 is MNHEY and CDR2 SMNVEV (reference sequence). The junction had 12 bases not matched to a gene; V was cut back by 0 bases and J by 10 bases.